A selection of T cell receptor beta chains follows, all from one sample in a study of T cell repertoires in cytomegalovirus infection. Antigens of these TCRs are unknown. TCRdb itself ran the reads through MiXCR, one entry per CDR3 protein. The data show 900,000 to 950,000 distinct CDR3 sequences, around 31% seen once. The sample consisted of cultured CD8+ T cells from PBMCs, taken from culture after CMV antigen stimulation. All receptors come from a human donor in good health (CMV status not recorded). Some clones in this sample may be carry-over from other donors' samples. The CDR3 runs from the conserved cysteine through the conserved F or W. The D gene is left open where the match is weak. Clone size is given for some rows only: seen once, a few or many times, or a class if the clone is expanded.

J: TRBJ1-2; size: .; V: TRBV27; D: .; CDR3: CASSLAGPANYGYTF; DNA: TGTGCCAGCAGTTTGGCGGGGCCGGCAAACTATGGCTACACCTTC
J: TRBJ2-2; size: .; V: TRBV7-6; D: TRBD1; CDR3: CASSPRTGTGELFF; DNA: TGTGCTAGCAGCCCTCGGACAGGCACCGGGGAGCTGTTTTTT
J: TRBJ1-2; size: .; V: TRBV10-3; D: .; CDR3: CALAEGGGYTF; DNA: TGTGCCCTCGCGGAGGGAGGCGGCTACACCTTC
J: TRBJ2-3; size: few; V: TRBV27; D: TRBD2; CDR3: CASSLGWRGATDTQYF; DNA: TGTGCCAGCAGTTTAGGTTGGCGGGGGGCCACAGATACGCAGTATTTT
J: TRBJ1-6; size: .; V: TRBV2; D: .; CDR3: CASSEVGAWNSPLHF; DNA: TGTGCCAGCAGTGAGGTGGGGGCTTGGAATTCACCCCTCCACTTT
J: TRBJ1-5; size: many; V: TRBV12-3/TRBV12-4; D: .; CDR3: CASSYSRQDQPQHF; DNA: TGTGCCAGCAGTTACTCGCGGCAGGATCAGCCCCAGCATTTT
J: TRBJ2-7; size: few; V: TRBV12-3/TRBV12-4; D: TRBD1; CDR3: CASSGGQGPIVEQYF; DNA: TGTGCCAGCAGTGGGGGACAGGGACCGATCGTGGAGCAGTACTTC
J: TRBJ1-1; size: once; V: TRBV6-6; D: .; CDR3: CASGDRANTEAFF; DNA: TGTGCCAGCGGCGACAGAGCGAACACTGAAGCTTTCTTT
J: TRBJ2-3; size: many; V: TRBV7-2; D: .; CDR3: CASFPGADTQYF; DNA: TGTGCCAGCTTCCCGGGGGCAGATACGCAGTATTTT
J: TRBJ2-2; size: .; V: TRBV6-6; D: TRBD1; CDR3: CASSYLGQITGELFF; DNA: TGTGCCAGCAGTTACTTGGGACAGATCACCGGGGAGCTGTTTTTT
J: TRBJ1-2; size: .; V: TRBV4-3; D: TRBD1; CDR3: CASADHTGAGYGYTF; DNA: TGCGCCAGTGCCGACCATACAGGGGCGGGATATGGCTACACCTTC
J: TRBJ2-5; size: few; V: TRBV28; D: TRBD2; CDR3: CASSIQAGGPQETQYF; DNA: TGTGCCAGCAGTATCCAAGCGGGGGGGCCCCAAGAGACCCAGTACTTC
J: TRBJ2-7; size: few; V: TRBV7-9; D: .; CDR3: CASSLELHEQYF; DNA: TGTGCCAGCAGCTTAGAGCTCCACGAGCAGTACTTC
J: TRBJ1-1; size: .; V: TRBV7-6; D: TRBD1; CDR3: CASRSQGAIEAFF; DNA: TGTGCCAGCAGGAGTCAGGGGGCCATTGAAGCTTTCTTT
J: TRBJ2-3; size: many; V: TRBV7-9; D: .; CDR3: CASSQTSDTQYF; DNA: TGTGCCAGCAGCCAAACTAGCGATACGCAGTATTTT
J: TRBJ1-1; size: few; V: TRBV9; D: .; CDR3: CASSLQPGGVPEAFF; DNA: TGTGCCAGCAGCCTACAACCGGGAGGAGTCCCTGAAGCTTTCTTT
J: TRBJ1-5; size: .; V: TRBV27; D: .; CDR3: CASSRTPFREGINQPQHF; DNA: TGTGCCAGCAGTCGAACCCCTTTCCGGGAGGGGATCAATCAGCCCCAGCATTTT
J: TRBJ2-5; size: few; V: TRBV19; D: .; CDR3: CASSISGTPQETQYF; DNA: TGTGCCAGTAGTATTAGTGGGACACCGCAAGAGACCCAGTACTTC
J: TRBJ2-7; size: many; V: TRBV7-2; D: TRBD1; CDR3: CASSSRDRIYEQYF; DNA: TGTGCCAGCAGCTCCCGGGACAGGATCTACGAGCAGTACTTC
J: TRBJ2-5; size: .; V: TRBV9; D: .; CDR3: CASSVEKGGRQETQYF; DNA: TGTGCCAGCAGCGTAGAGAAGGGAGGACGGCAAGAGACCCAGTACTTC
J: TRBJ2-1; size: .; V: TRBV12-3/TRBV12-4; D: TRBD2; CDR3: CASSFWGGKYNEQFF; DNA: TGTGCCAGCAGTTTTTGGGGGGGAAAATACAATGAGCAGTTCTTC
J: TRBJ2-7; size: few; V: TRBV27; D: TRBD1; CDR3: CASSSDAPGQGSHEQYF; DNA: TGTGCCAGCAGTTCTGATGCTCCGGGACAGGGGTCCCACGAGCAGTACTTC
J: TRBJ2-1; size: few; V: TRBV24-1; D: .; CDR3: CATSEPLSTRPFGNEQFF; DNA: TGTGCCACCAGTGAACCCCTTTCGACTCGTCCTTTTGGGAATGAGCAGTTCTTC
J: TRBJ1-1; size: few; V: TRBV28; D: TRBD1; CDR3: CASSLAPASGGTEAFF; DNA: TGTGCCAGCAGTTTAGCGCCGGCCTCAGGGGGGACTGAAGCTTTCTTT
J: TRBJ1-5; size: few; V: TRBV27; D: .; CDR3: CASSLEYPSNQPQHF; DNA: TGTGCCAGCAGCCTAGAGTACCCTAGCAATCAGCCCCAGCATTTT
J: TRBJ1-2; size: .; V: TRBV12-3/TRBV12-4; D: .; CDR3: CVSSSMSQADYGYTF; DNA: TGTGTCAGCAGTAGTATGAGCCAAGCCGACTATGGCTACACCTTC
J: TRBJ1-2; size: .; V: TRBV19; D: TRBD1; CDR3: CASYGQGANYGYTF; DNA: TGTGCCAGCTACGGACAGGGTGCGAACTATGGCTACACCTTC
J: TRBJ2-5; size: many; V: TRBV7-6; D: TRBD2; CDR3: CASSARGTSGGEETQYF; DNA: TGTGCCAGCAGCGCCCGGGGGACTAGCGGGGGGGAAGAGACCCAGTACTTC
J: TRBJ1-4; size: .; V: TRBV11-1; D: .; CDR3: CASSPTRPGTGDEKLFF; DNA: TGTGCCAGCAGCCCAACCCGCCCAGGGACCGGGGATGAAAAACTGTTTTTT
J: TRBJ1-1; size: .; V: TRBV19; D: .; CDR3: CASSIGTSGAFF; DNA: TGTGCCAGTAGTATAGGGACATCGGGAGCTTTCTTT
J: TRBJ1-5; size: .; V: TRBV27; D: .; CDR3: CASKRGQGNQPQHF; DNA: TGTGCCAGCAAACGAGGGCAGGGAAATCAGCCCCAGCATTTT
J: TRBJ1-4; size: few; V: TRBV14; D: .; CDR3: CASSQKDRGRLFF; DNA: TGTGCCAGCAGCCAAAAAGACAGAGGGAGGTTGTTTTTT
J: TRBJ1-6; size: .; V: TRBV27; D: TRBD1; CDR3: CASSRQGYNSPLHF; DNA: TGTGCCAGCAGTCGACAGGGTTATAATTCACCCCTCCACTTT
J: TRBJ2-1; size: .; V: TRBV7-6; D: .; CDR3: CASSKSPAQSSYNEQFF; DNA: TGTGCCAGCAGTAAATCCCCAGCGCAGAGCTCCTACAATGAGCAGTTCTTC
J: TRBJ2-7; size: few; V: TRBV27; D: TRBD1; CDR3: CASSLRDRLYEQYF; DNA: TGTGCCAGCAGTCTCCGGGACAGGCTCTACGAGCAGTACTTC
J: TRBJ2-3; size: few; V: TRBV19; D: .; CDR3: CASSMPASTDTQYF; DNA: TGTGCCAGTAGTATGCCAGCTAGCACAGATACGCAGTATTTT
J: TRBJ2-1; size: few; V: TRBV14; D: .; CDR3: CASSQGRLGVQPSPNEQFF; DNA: TGTGCCAGCAGCCAAGGAAGACTGGGGGTTCAGCCTAGTCCCAATGAGCAGTTCTTC
J: TRBJ2-4; size: .; V: TRBV7-6; D: .; CDR3: CASSLARGSKNIQYF; DNA: TGTGCCAGCAGCTTAGCCAGGGGTTCCAAAAACATTCAGTACTTC
J: TRBJ1-1; size: .; V: TRBV6-2/TRBV6-3; D: .; CDR3: CASSYSQEGGDTEAFF; DNA: TGTGCCAGCAGTTACTCGCAGGAAGGGGGAGACACTGAAGCTTTCTTT
J: TRBJ2-1; size: few; V: TRBV7-6; D: .; CDR3: CASSLTYSSRDIYNEQFF; DNA: TGTGCCAGCAGCCTAACTTACTCCAGCAGGGACATTTACAATGAGCAGTTCTTC
J: TRBJ2-1; size: many; V: TRBV7-9; D: .; CDR3: CASSLRDGRYNEQFF; DNA: TGTGCCAGCAGCCTTAGGGACGGGCGATACAATGAGCAGTTCTTC
J: TRBJ1-1; size: .; V: TRBV19; D: TRBD1; CDR3: CASSKRQGSTEAFF; DNA: TGTGCCAGTAGTAAAAGACAGGGATCCACTGAAGCTTTCTTT
J: TRBJ1-2; size: .; V: TRBV12-3/TRBV12-4; D: .; CDR3: CASSLLGVGGYTF; DNA: TGTGCCAGCAGTTTACTGGGAGTGGGAGGCTACACCTTC
J: TRBJ1-2; size: once; V: TRBV2; D: .; CDR3: CASRESGPGYTF; DNA: TGTGCCAGCAGGGAATCTGGACCTGGCTACACCTTC
J: TRBJ1-6; size: many; V: TRBV7-9; D: .; CDR3: CASSFGTPTNSPLHF; DNA: TGTGCCAGCAGCTTCGGGACACCCACTAATTCACCCCTCCACTTT
J: TRBJ1-2; size: .; V: TRBV5-1; D: .; CDR3: CASSLEEDIHYGYTF; DNA: TGCGCCAGCAGCTTGGAGGAAGATATTCACTATGGCTACACCTTC
J: TRBJ2-7; size: .; V: TRBV5-1; D: .; CDR3: CASGIDGGLREQYF; DNA: TGCGCCAGCGGTATAGACGGAGGCCTACGGGAGCAGTACTTC
J: TRBJ1-2; size: .; V: TRBV5-6; D: .; CDR3: CASSFRAHYGYTF; DNA: TGTGCCAGCAGCTTTCGGGCTCACTATGGCTACACCTTC
J: TRBJ1-1; size: few; V: TRBV6-1; D: .; CDR3: CASIPLTLRNTEAFF; DNA: TGTGCCAGCATCCCATTGACCTTGAGGAACACTGAAGCTTTCTTT
J: TRBJ1-2; size: .; V: TRBV7-6; D: .; CDR3: CASSWVGGADYGYTF; DNA: TGTGCCAGCAGCTGGGTAGGAGGGGCTGACTATGGCTACACCTTC
J: TRBJ2-3; size: .; V: TRBV7-4; D: .; CDR3: CALRSAPDTQYF; DNA: TGTGCCCTTAGGTCGGCCCCAGATACGCAGTATTTT